The count of the clone carrying this T cell receptor (beta chain) is one. CDR1 SGHAT and CDR2 FQNNGV come from the germline V gene. This CDR3 has 17 residues. The junction had 13 bases not matched to a gene; V was cut back by 1 base and J by 12 bases. The data were obtained in a study of blood T cell repertoires in COVID-19. Study summary: Italy, Spain and the United States were the sources of the convalescent and acute COVID-19 samples. In each case, the material was cDNA or gDNA derived from T cells, B-cell-depleted T cells, or PBMCs.

Cohorts were assigned according to the clinical history that participants reported. Sequencing was performed with immunoSEQ multiplex PCR; in TCRdb, only in-frame clones are kept and a portion is missing. In the table there are around 320,000 clones, around 89% of which are singletons. This TCR was recovered from a woman in her late teens or twenties with acute COVID-19. The chain joins TRBV11-2 to TRBJ2-1; TRBD2 matches at 12 bases. Sequencing was performed on PBMCs or T cells enriched from blood (not recorded which). The DNA for the CDR3 is TGTGCCAGCAGCTTAGCCGGCCTAGCGGGAGGGGCCTTTGGGCAGTTCTTC. Translation: CASSLAGLAGGAFGQFF.